The rows below give T cell receptor beta chains drawn from one sample of a study of CD8 T cells in Susac syndrome. One entry per CDR3 protein, called by TCRdb with MiXCR from the immunoSEQ multiplex PCR reads. This table has 150,000 to 200,000 distinct CDR3 sequences, about 95% appearing once. Sequencing was performed on CD4+ T cells from PBMCs. These receptors were taken from a human donor in good health. CDR3s include the opening cysteine and the closing phenylalanine or tryptophan. A D gene is named only where the DNA matches it firmly. Expanded clones are given a class, and other clones once, few, many or no size at all.

j_gene | v_gene | abundance | d_gene | CDR3aa | CDR3nt
TRBJ1-1 | TRBV19 | . | . | CASREGRQNTEAFF | TGTGCCAGTAGGGAGGGACGGCAAAACACTGAAGCTTTCTTT
TRBJ2-5 | TRBV12-3/TRBV12-4 | . | . | CASTRRVGETQYF | TGTGCCAGCACCCGCCGGGTTGGGGAGACCCAGTACTTC
TRBJ1-2 | TRBV12-3/TRBV12-4 | . | TRBD1 | CASRTGLYGYTF | TGTGCCAGCAGGACAGGGCTCTATGGCTACACCTTC
TRBJ2-7 | TRBV20-1 | . | . | CSARVRGSNSYEQYF | TGCAGTGCTAGAGTCAGGGGATCGAACTCCTACGAGCAGTACTTC
TRBJ1-2 | TRBV20-1 | . | . | CSAPTRDGRNYGYTF | TGCAGTGCTCCTACCCGGGACGGACGTAACTATGGCTACACCTTC
TRBJ2-3 | TRBV6-6 | . | . | CASSYRYRGSTDTQYF | TGTGCCAGCAGTTACCGGTATCGTGGTAGCACAGATACGCAGTATTTT
TRBJ2-7 | TRBV11-2 | . | TRBD2 | CASSSPFLAGGEQYF | TGTGCCAGCAGCTCGCCGTTTCTAGCGGGGGGCGAGCAGTACTTC
TRBJ1-4 | TRBV3-1 | once | . | CASSQVGGSPNEKLFF | TGTGCCAGCAGCCAAGTCGGAGGCAGTCCTAATGAAAAACTGTTTTTT
TRBJ1-1 | TRBV24-1 | . | . | CATSDFEGRRVF | TGTGCCACCAGTGATTTTGAAGGCCGCCGGGTCTTT
TRBJ1-2 | TRBV27 | . | TRBD1 | CASSFSRTGVNYGYTF | TGTGCCAGCAGTTTCTCACGGACAGGGGTTAACTATGGCTACACCTTC
TRBJ2-1 | TRBV19 | . | . | CASSIGGRVNEQFF | TGTGCCAGTAGTATAGGAGGCAGGGTTAATGAGCAGTTCTTC
TRBJ1-2 | TRBV5-1 | . | . | CASSAALYYGYTF | TGCGCCAGCAGCGCCGCCCTCTACTATGGCTACACCTTC
TRBJ2-1 | TRBV3-1 | . | . | CASSPPGSYNEQFF | TGTGCCAGCAGCCCCCCAGGGTCCTACAATGAGCAGTTCTTC
TRBJ2-5 | TRBV15 | . | . | CATSRARGETQYF | TGTGCCACCAGCCGGGCTAGGGGAGAGACCCAGTACTTC
TRBJ2-7 | TRBV20-1 | . | . | CSAGTLAYEQYF | TGCAGTGCTGGGACCCTGGCCTACGAGCAGTACTTC
TRBJ2-1 | TRBV7-6 | . | TRBD1 | CASSLGGQVSYNEQFF | TGTGCCAGCAGCTTAGGGGGACAGGTCTCCTACAATGAGCAGTTCTTC
TRBJ1-2 | TRBV6-5 | . | . | CASSYGLRGFNYGYTF | TGTGCCAGCAGCTACGGGCTCCGCGGGTTCAACTATGGCTACACCTTC
TRBJ2-3 | TRBV6-6 | . | . | CASSTKGQSTDTQYF | TGTGCCAGCAGTACTAAGGGGCAGTCCACAGATACGCAGTATTTT
TRBJ2-5 | TRBV7-2 | once | TRBD2 | CASSSNGDYETQYF | TGTGCCAGCAGCTCGAATGGGGACTACGAGACCCAGTACTTC
TRBJ1-1 | TRBV7-2 | . | TRBD1 | CASSLTGDTEAFF | TGTGCCAGCAGTTTGACAGGGGACACTGAAGCTTTCTTT
TRBJ2-3 | TRBV5-1 | . | TRBD2 | CASSPPGTSGIVDTQYF | TGCGCCAGCAGCCCTCCCGGGACTAGCGGGATCGTGGATACGCAGTATTTT
TRBJ1-2 | TRBV28 | . | . | CASSLAPEGYTF | TGTGCCAGCAGTTTGGCCCCGGAGGGCTACACCTTC
TRBJ2-7 | TRBV6-2/TRBV6-3 | . | . | CASSPSLDEQYF | TGTGCCAGCAGCCCCTCATTGGACGAGCAGTACTTC
TRBJ2-5 | TRBV7-9 | . | . | CASSEGRSETQYF | TGTGCCAGCAGCGAGGGCCGGAGCGAGACCCAGTACTTC
TRBJ2-2 | TRBV15 | . | . | CATSRDPTGELFF | TGTGCCACCAGCAGAGACCCCACCGGGGAGCTGTTTTTT
TRBJ2-7 | TRBV3-1 | . | . | CASGSGQIYEQYF | TGTGCCAGCGGCTCTGGACAGATATACGAGCAGTACTTC
TRBJ2-3 | TRBV7-9 | once | . | CASSLAVSDTQYF | TGTGCCAGCAGCTTAGCGGTTTCTGATACGCAGTATTTT
TRBJ1-5 | TRBV7-9 | . | . | CASSNSYRDGNQPQHF | TGTGCCAGCAGCAACTCGTACCGGGACGGTAATCAGCCCCAGCATTTT
TRBJ1-1 | TRBV15 | . | . | CATSRGGEGNTEAFF | TGTGCCACCAGCAGAGGTGGGGAAGGCAACACTGAAGCTTTCTTT
TRBJ2-3 | TRBV7-9 | . | TRBD2 | CASSSTSGGAGWNTQYF | TGTGCCAGCAGCTCGACTAGCGGGGGGGCCGGTTGGAATACGCAGTATTTT
TRBJ1-5 | TRBV20-1 | once | . | CSARDERSAQHF | TGCAGTGCTAGAGACGAGAGATCGGCCCAGCATTTT
TRBJ2-7 | TRBV7-2 | . | . | CASSFGTEEQYF | TGTGCCAGCAGCTTCGGGACGGAGGAGCAGTACTTC
TRBJ1-2 | TRBV29-1 | . | TRBD1 | CSGRTGTDYGYTF | TGCAGCGGGAGGACAGGGACCGATTATGGCTACACCTTC
TRBJ2-5 | TRBV7-6 | . | . | CASSLGLGPGETQYF | TGTGCTAGCAGCTTAGGTCTGGGGCCAGGAGAGACCCAGTACTTC
TRBJ2-1 | TRBV9 | . | . | CASSVWGAHEQFF | TGTGCCAGCAGCGTATGGGGGGCACATGAGCAGTTCTTC
TRBJ2-5 | TRBV12-3/TRBV12-4 | once | TRBD1 | CASSPGTGAGETQYF | TGTGCCAGCAGTCCCGGGACAGGGGCAGGAGAGACCCAGTACTTC
TRBJ2-7 | TRBV11-1 | . | . | CASRLYREAYEQYF | TGTGCCAGCAGGTTATACAGGGAGGCCTACGAGCAGTACTTC
TRBJ1-1 | TRBV20-1 | . | TRBD1 | CSASAQGYTEAFF | TGCAGTGCTAGTGCACAGGGGTACACTGAAGCTTTCTTT
TRBJ2-7 | TRBV27 | . | TRBD1 | CASRPRGRVGYEQYF | TGTGCCAGCAGACCCAGGGGGCGCGTCGGGTACGAGCAGTACTTC
TRBJ2-1 | TRBV29-1 | . | . | CSVTGTLFSYNEQFF | TGCAGCGTTACAGGGACACTTTTCTCCTACAATGAGCAGTTCTTC
TRBJ1-4 | TRBV9 | . | . | CASSVGGASAEKLFF | TGTGCCAGCAGCGTAGGAGGGGCGTCGGCTGAAAAACTGTTTTTT
TRBJ2-7 | TRBV13 | . | . | CASSSSAGSYEQYF | TGTGCCAGCAGCTCCTCTGCAGGCTCCTACGAGCAGTACTTC